In this sample, the clone carrying this T cell receptor (beta chain) turned up a few times. What it recognizes is unknown. Germline values: CDR1 SNHLY, CDR2 FYNNEI. Between the trimmed V and J ends, which lost 2 bases and 3 bases, there was a span of 4 bases. The CDR3 has 13 residues. This entry belongs to a study of a mutant IDH1 vaccine in newly diagnosed glioma. Across the study: Treated patients had a mean age of 40.4 years and a sex split that was roughly 60% male and approximately 40% female. Patients got radiotherapy, temozolomide, or both beforehand, and most got both.

Clones were sequenced by immunoSEQ multiplex PCR, and TCRdb holds only the in-frame ones, with some missing. Of around 50,000 clones in the sample, approximately 79% are singletons; the top ten hold approximately 6.8%. The time point: week 35, safety follow-up. Every single dose of the vaccine, 300 ug of mutant IDH1 20-mer peptide, came with topical imiquimod. The receptor's source is a man aged 35-49 years with glioma. The source was PBMCs, collected from a glioma patient whose treatment included an IDH1 peptide vaccine. This chain joins TRBV2 and TRBJ1-4; no definite D call. In nucleotides, the CDR3 is TGTGCCAGCAGTGAACAGGCTAATGAAAAACTGTTTTTT. As protein: CASSEQANEKLFF.